A selection of T cell receptor beta chains follows, all from one sample in a study of Ad26.COV2.S vaccination and SARS-CoV-2 variants. The repertoire was sequenced with immunoSEQ multiplex PCR; TCRdb's copy has only in-frame clones and lacks some. The table lists about 6,800 clones, about four fifths of them singletons. Sequenced here: peripheral blood, sampled after recovery from COVID-19. The receptor source for this set is a human donor who had recovered from COVID-19. Both conserved end residues are part of each CDR3. Fields, in order: D gene, J gene, clone size, V gene, CDR3 protein, CDR3 DNA. D genes are given only for firm matches. Expanded clones get a size class; other rows say once, few or many, or leave the size out.

.,TRBJ2-3,once,TRBV19,CASSIATGGQPDTQYF,TGTGCCAGTAGTATAGCTACGGGGGGACAGCCAGATACGCAGTATTTT
TRBD2,TRBJ2-1,.,TRBV9,CASSATGLAGGPPIHEQFF,TGTGCCAGCAGCGCAACGGGACTAGCGGGGGGGCCACCGATCCATGAGCAGTTCTTC
.,TRBJ2-7,.,TRBV6-2/TRBV6-3,CASSTLYEQYF,TGTGCCAGCAGTACCCTATACGAGCAGTACTTC
TRBD2,TRBJ2-1,.,TRBV6-5,CASSPPGLPGGEQFF,TGTGCCAGCAGTCCCCCGGGACTACCGGGAGGAGAGCAGTTCTTC
.,TRBJ1-5,.,TRBV15,CATSRDLGSGTNQPQHF,TGTGCCACCAGCAGAGATCTCGGTTCCGGAACCAATCAGCCCCAGCATTTT
.,TRBJ2-2,few,TRBV5-4,CASSRGDLGTGELFF,TGTGCCAGCAGCCGCGGGGACCTGGGGACCGGGGAGCTGTTTTTT
.,TRBJ2-7,.,TRBV7-9,CASSYLDGYEQYF,TGTGCCAGCAGCTATTTGGACGGATACGAGCAGTACTTC
TRBD1,TRBJ1-4,.,TRBV19,CASRPGQGNEKLFF,TGTGCCAGCCGGCCGGGACAGGGGAATGAAAAACTGTTTTTT
TRBD1,TRBJ1-3,once,TRBV19,CASTGMRAGTAGNTIYF,TGTGCCAGTACCGGAATGAGAGCCGGGACAGCTGGAAACACCATATATTTT
.,TRBJ2-1,.,TRBV7-8,CASSLGISLNEQFF,TGTGCCAGCAGCTTAGGGATTAGCTTAAATGAGCAGTTCTTC
TRBD1,TRBJ2-1,few,TRBV15,CATSLGRGRNEQFF,TGTGCCACCAGCTTGGGCAGGGGGAGAAATGAGCAGTTCTTC
.,TRBJ1-1,once,TRBV12-3/TRBV12-4,CASRISGTEAFF,TGTGCCAGCAGGATCTCCGGCACTGAAGCTTTCTTT
.,TRBJ1-3,.,TRBV5-5,CASSRSGRNTIYF,TGTGCCAGCAGCCGGTCAGGGAGAAACACCATATATTTT
.,TRBJ1-1,few,TRBV19,CASNLGGVEAFF,TGTGCCAGTAACCTAGGGGGTGTTGAAGCTTTCTTT
.,TRBJ2-2,.,TRBV7-9,CASSADLNTGELFF,TGTGCCAGCAGCGCGGACCTGAACACCGGGGAGCTGTTTTTT
.,TRBJ2-6,.,TRBV30,CAWSVLGGLGSGANVLTF,TGTGCCTGGAGTGTACTTGGGGGTTTGGGCTCTGGGGCCAACGTCCTGACTTTC
TRBD2,TRBJ2-7,.,TRBV5-4,CASSHLAGGGEQYF,TGTGCCAGCAGCCACCTAGCGGGGGGGGGAGAGCAGTACTTC
TRBD1,TRBJ2-1,.,TRBV3-1/TRBV3-2,CASSPGTGGNNEQFF,TGTGCCAGCAGCCCAGGGACAGGGGGAAACAATGAGCAGTTCTTC
.,TRBJ2-4,.,TRBV6-1,CASSVLGLGELAKNIQYF,TGTGCCAGCAGTGTCCTCGGTTTAGGGGAACTAGCCAAAAACATTCAGTACTTC
.,TRBJ1-1,.,TRBV7-2,CASSEGPEAFF,TGTGCCAGCTCGGAGGGACCTGAAGCTTTCTTT
.,TRBJ2-2,.,TRBV11-2,CASSYGQNTGELFF,TGTGCCAGCAGCTACGGACAGAACACCGGGGAGCTGTTTTTT
.,TRBJ1-1,.,TRBV5-1,CASSLQDSVNTEAFF,TGCGCCAGCAGCCTACAGGACTCAGTTAACACTGAAGCTTTCTTT
TRBD2,TRBJ2-5,.,TRBV2,CARRGGAGETQYF,TGTGCCAGGCGCGGGGGGGCCGGAGAGACCCAGTACTTC
.,TRBJ1-1,.,TRBV6-5,CASAPGTVNTEAFF,TGTGCCAGCGCCCCCGGGACGGTGAACACTGAAGCTTTCTTT
.,TRBJ1-1,.,TRBV3-1/TRBV3-2,CASSRTVNTEAFF,TGTGCCAGCAGCCGGACAGTGAACACTGAAGCTTTCTTT
.,TRBJ2-6,.,TRBV18,CASSPRRTPLPPGANVLTF,TGTGCCAGCTCACCTCGGAGGACTCCCCTACCTCCTGGGGCCAACGTCCTGACTTTC
TRBD1,TRBJ2-5,.,TRBV14,CASSLGQGGRQETQYF,TGTGCCAGCAGCCTCGGACAGGGGGGCCGCCAAGAGACCCAGTACTTC
.,TRBJ1-2,.,TRBV6-1,CASSEAFGVGYTF,TGTGCCAGCAGTGAAGCTTTTGGTGTCGGCTACACCTTC
.,TRBJ1-2,.,TRBV7-2,CASSSRGGRTLGYTF,TGTGCCAGCAGCTCCAGGGGCGGTAGGACCTTGGGCTACACCTTC
TRBD1,TRBJ2-7,.,TRBV10-2,CASSETGGRYEQYF,TGCGCCAGCAGTGAGACAGGGGGTCGGTACGAGCAGTACTTC
.,TRBJ1-5,.,TRBV12-3/TRBV12-4,CASRWTANQPQHF,TGTGCCAGCAGGTGGACAGCAAATCAGCCCCAGCATTTT
.,TRBJ2-1,once,TRBV6-6,CASSPYDEQFF,TGTGCCAGCAGCCCATATGATGAGCAGTTCTTC
.,TRBJ2-1,.,TRBV3-1/TRBV3-2,CASSQVNRRNNEQFF,TGTGCCAGCAGCCAAGTAAACCGGAGGAACAATGAGCAGTTCTTC
.,TRBJ1-4,few,TRBV19,CASSGTAATNEKLFF,TGTGCCAGTAGTGGGACTGCTGCAACTAATGAAAAACTGTTTTTT
.,TRBJ2-5,.,TRBV28,CASSSRETQYF,TGTGCCAGCTCCAGCAGGGAGACCCAGTACTTC
.,TRBJ2-3,.,TRBV27,CASSLADEGVTQYF,TGTGCCAGCAGTTTGGCCGACGAGGGAGTTACGCAGTATTTT
TRBD1,TRBJ1-6,.,TRBV13,CASRVGGQRNSPLHF,TGTGCCAGCAGAGTAGGGGGACAGAGAAATTCACCCCTCCACTTT
.,TRBJ1-2,few,TRBV6-2/TRBV6-3,CASSYEGFGYTF,TGTGCCAGCAGTTATGAGGGGTTTGGCTACACCTTC
.,TRBJ1-1,once,TRBV20-1,CSASTPGVFTEAFF,TGCAGTGCTAGTACCCCAGGGGTATTCACTGAAGCTTTCTTT
.,TRBJ2-7,few,TRBV28,CASSIGGSYEQYF,TGTGCCAGCAGTATAGGGGGCTCCTACGAGCAGTACTTC
.,TRBJ1-2,.,TRBV28,CASSLGRGGLVYGYTF,TGTGCCAGCAGTTTAGGTCGAGGGGGGCTGGTCTATGGCTACACCTTC
.,TRBJ1-5,.,TRBV20-1,CSASNNQPQHF,TGCAGTGCTAGCAATAATCAGCCCCAGCATTTT
.,TRBJ2-5,once,TRBV5-4,CASSLGQGFGETQYF,TGTGCCAGCAGCTTGGGGCAGGGTTTCGGAGAGACCCAGTACTTC
TRBD1,TRBJ1-4,.,TRBV6-4,CASSDPNTQGARSEKLFF,TGTGCCAGCAGTGACCCCAATACTCAGGGGGCGCGGAGTGAAAAACTGTTTTTT
TRBD1,TRBJ1-5,once,TRBV19,CASSRDRDKQPQHF,TGTGCCAGTAGTCGGGACAGGGATAAACAGCCCCAGCATTTT
TRBD1,TRBJ1-4,once,TRBV19,CASRDRDRATNEKLFF,TGTGCCAGTAGGGACAGGGATAGGGCAACTAATGAAAAACTGTTTTTT
.,TRBJ2-4,.,TRBV2,CASSRPENIQYF,TGTGCCAGCAGCCGACCGGAGAACATTCAGTACTTC
TRBD1,TRBJ2-5,.,TRBV4-3,CASSPRGQGGQTQYF,TGCGCCAGCAGCCCCCGGGGACAGGGCGGACAGACCCAGTACTTC
.,TRBJ1-2,.,TRBV6-5,CASSYGENYGYTF,TGTGCCAGCAGTTACGGGGAAAACTATGGCTACACCTTC
TRBD1,TRBJ1-5,.,TRBV6-6,CASSLTGVEQPQHF,TGTGCCAGCAGTTTAACAGGGGTGGAGCAGCCCCAGCATTTT
TRBD2,TRBJ2-1,.,TRBV11-2,CASSFGLANEQFF,TGTGCCAGCAGCTTCGGACTAGCGAATGAGCAGTTCTTC
.,TRBJ1-1,.,TRBV14,CASSQDVGGIYTEAFF,TGTGCCAGCAGCCAGGACGTAGGGGGGATTTATACTGAAGCTTTCTTT
TRBD2,TRBJ2-5,once,TRBV19,CASSINSPAGAETQYF,TGTGCCAGTAGTATAAATTCTCCGGCGGGAGCGGAGACCCAGTACTTC
.,TRBJ2-5,.,TRBV15,CATSSGVGPRKETQYF,TGTGCCACCAGCAGTGGTGTGGGACCCCGGAAGGAGACCCAGTACTTC
.,TRBJ1-5,.,TRBV15,CATSPAQAGSLNQPQHF,TGTGCCACCAGTCCTGCGCAGGCCGGCAGCCTCAATCAGCCCCAGCATTTT
TRBD2,TRBJ2-7,.,TRBV7-2,CASSTLGLAGVPYEQYF,TGTGCCAGCAGCACCTTGGGGCTAGCGGGAGTCCCCTACGAGCAGTACTTC
.,TRBJ2-3,.,TRBV11-2,CASSLVGRRGTDTQYF,TGTGCCAGCAGCTTAGTCGGCAGGCGGGGCACAGATACGCAGTATTTT
TRBD2,TRBJ2-3,.,TRBV5-1,CASSTAGTSGSDTQYF,TGCGCCAGCAGCACCGCCGGGACTAGCGGCTCAGATACGCAGTATTTT